The 24 T cell receptor beta chains listed next were all sequenced from one sample in a study of type 1 and type 2 diabetes patients (dated by TCRdb to 2016 to 2018). Sequencing instrument: Illumina MiSeq. TCRbeta CDR3 amplification used genomic DNA from the sorted T cell subsets as template. The TCRbeta CDR3 region was amplified by multiplex PCR with 30 forward and 13 reverse primers. The public reads were reanalyzed by TCRdb: fastp trimming at Q25, MiXCR alignment, in-frame beta chains only. Each CDR3 protein gets just one entry, which takes the most common genes and DNA from the rows behind it. The sample table records 250,000 to 300,000 distinct CDR3 sequences; roughly 50% of these occur just once. The top ten clones comprise roughly 15% of the sample. The sequenced material came from peripheral blood mononuclear cells (PBMCs). Receptor source: a man between 18 and 29 years old with type 2 diabetes.

The chain links TRBV7-2 to TRBJ2-2; possible D gene TRBD1, 5 bases. Trimming cost V 9 bases and J 8 bases, with 13 bases left between them. CDR1 SGHTA and CDR2 FQGNSA come from the germline V gene. This CDR3 contains 12 residues. The CDR3 loop reads CASSVQAGELFF. DNA of the CDR3: TGTGCCAGTAGTGTACAGGCGGGGGAGCTGTTTTTT. The whole variable domain, filled in from reference TRBV7-2 and TRBJ2-2, reads GAGVSQSPSNKVTEKGKDVELRCDPISGHTALYWYRQSLGQGLEFLIYFQGNSAPDKSGLPSDRFSAERTGGSVSTLTIQRTQQEDSAVYLCASSVQAGELFFGEGSRLTVL.

Only a few counts were recorded for this clonotype. The V gene is TRBV29-1, the J gene TRBJ2-1; D call uncertain. The CDR3 is 15 amino acids. V was shortened by 2 bases and J by 7 bases, with 18 bases between the two germline ends. Germline assignment: CDR1 SQVTM and CDR2 ANQGSEA. CDR3 loop: CSVEFSALHSNEQFF. In DNA form, the CDR3 reads TGCAGCGTTGAATTCTCGGCCCTCCACAGTAATGAGCAGTTCTTC.

The chain combines TRBV12-3 or TRBV12-4 with TRBJ2-2; 8 nucleotides agree with TRBD2. Losses at the gene ends were 5 bases for V and 6 bases for J; bases not matched to a gene: 2. The CDR3 sequence is 13 residues long. CDR3 sequence reads: CASSATSAGELFF. The CDR3 DNA follows: TGTGCCAGCAGTGCGACTAGCGCCGGGGAGCTGTTTTTT.

A few counts support this clonotype. The chain has TRBV15 and TRBJ2-7; TRBD1 matches 8 bases. The CDR3 totals 15 residues. Germline V gene sequence: CDR1 LNHNV, CDR2 YYDKDF (reference sequence). The ends lost 0 bases at V and 7 bases at J; junction bases unmatched: 8. In DNA form, the CDR3 reads TGTGCCACCAGCAGAGACCCGGGACAGGTAAATGAGCAGTACTTC. It specifies CATSRDPGQVNEQYF.

This clonotype was counted at least ten times. Sequence at one end of the junction differs from germline and may be a read error. The rearrangement links TRBV5-1 to TRBJ2-7; the D is unclear. The CDR3 has 11 amino acids. From germline, CDR1 is SGHRS and CDR2 YFSETQ. The CDR3 sequence is CASSLGYEQYF. For the CDR3, the DNA is TGTGCCAGCAGTTTAGGGTACGAGCAGTACTTC. Drawing the rest from reference TRBV5-1 and TRBJ2-7, the complete variable domain is KAGVTQTPRYLIKTRGQQVTLSCSPISGHRSVSWYQQTPGQGLQFLFEYFSETQRNKGNFPGRFSGRQFSNSRSEMNVSTLELGDSALYLCASSLGYEQYFGPGTRLTVT.

This sequence joins TRBV15 and TRBJ1-5; D gene ambiguous. The CDR3 loop spans 15 amino acids. V was clipped by 0 bases and J by 5 bases, with 11 bases between them. Per the germline V gene, CDR1 is LNHNV and CDR2 is YYDKDF (reference sequence). Here the CDR3 DNA reads TGTGCCACCAGCAGAGATAGGTCCGTCTATCAGCCCCAGCATTTT. Its protein product is CATSRDRSVYQPQHF.

This rearrangement joins TRBV15 to TRBJ2-7; 8 bases fit TRBD1. CDR3 length: 16 amino acids. Germline V gene sequence: CDR1 LNHNV, CDR2 YYDKDF (reference sequence). Unmatched junction bases numbered 13, after V lost 0 bases and J lost 9 bases. The CDR3 protein is CATSRDSAGGYERQYF. The CDR3 DNA reads as TGTGCCACCAGCAGAGATTCGGCAGGGGGCTACGAGCGGCAGTACTTC.

V and J are TRBV4-1 and TRBJ2-1; D not certain. Germline V CDR1 and CDR2: MGHRA, YSYEKL. This CDR3 has 12 residues. V was trimmed by 2 bases and J by 8 bases, leaving 7 bases between them. The CDR3 DNA reads as TGCGCCAGCAGCCAACCTAGAGATGAGCAGTTCTTC. Its translation is CASSQPRDEQFF.

J is TRBJ1-6 and V is TRBV7-2; D gene unclear. The CDR3 runs 12 residues. Per the germline V gene, CDR1 is SGHTA and CDR2 is FQGNSA. Trimming left V 3 bases short and J 10 bases short, with 7 bases between. The CDR3 bases are TGTGCCAGCAGCTTGACCCGCTCACCCCTCCACTTT. Encoded protein: CASSLTRSPLHF.

This clonotype has just a few counts. This chain joins TRBV27 and TRBJ1-3; 8 bases map to TRBD1. The CDR3 sequence is 16 residues long. Germline CDR1 and CDR2: MNHEY and SMNVEV (reference sequence). The V and J ends lost 3 bases and 0 bases, in that order; junction bases with no gene match: 4. This chain's CDR3 is CASSLTGATSGNTIYF. DNA of the CDR3: TGTGCCAGCAGTTTGACAGGGGCCACCTCTGGAAACACCATATATTTT.

This clonotype was picked up a small number of times. For the CDR3, the DNA is TGTGCCAGCAGCATCGGGTCAACCTCCTACGAGCAGTACTTC. Encoded protein: CASSIGSTSYEQYF. The chain links TRBV9 to TRBJ2-7, with D unresolved. The CDR3 is 14 residues long. Germline lookup yields CDR1 SGDLS and CDR2 YYNGEE. With 4 bases removed from V and 0 bases from J, the gap between germline ends came to 11 bases. Looking up the rest from reference TRBV9 and TRBJ2-7 gives the full variable domain: DSGVTQTPKHLITATGQRVTLRCSPRSGDLSVYWYQQSLDQGLQFLIQYYNGEERAKGNILERFSAQQFPDLHSELNLSSLELGDSALYFCASSIGSTSYEQYFGPGTRLTVT.

Note on this clonotype: A much larger clone lies one base from this, so it may be a read error. CDR3: CVTSRESRSYEQYF. The CDR3 nucleotides read TGTGTCACCAGCAGGGAAAGCCGCTCCTACGAGCAGTACTTC. The genes are TRBV15 and TRBJ2-7, with a possible D match to TRBD1 (5 bases). The CDR3 is made up of 14 amino acids. Germline V gene sequence: CDR1 LNHNV, CDR2 YYDKDF (reference sequence).

V is TRBV20-1 and J is TRBJ2-3, with TRBD2 matching over 8 bases. The CDR3 spans 17 residues. V shed 0 bases, J shed 0 bases, and the junction held 8 bases outside the gene matches. From germline, CDR1 is DFQATT and CDR2 SNEGSKA (reference sequence). CDR3 residues: CSARDYTLAGSTDTQYF. The CDR3 nucleotides are TGCAGTGCTAGAGACTATACTTTAGCGGGGAGCACAGATACGCAGTATTTT.

To note about this clonotype: Relative to the germline gene, one junction end is altered; a read error may explain this. The chain recombines TRBV7-9 with TRBJ2-5, with TRBD2 identical over 11 bases. CDR3 length: 14 residues. In germline, CDR1 is SEHNR, CDR2 FQNEAQ (reference sequence). DNA of the CDR3: TGTGCCAGCAGCGTAGCGGGAGGGGGAGAGACCCAGTACTTC. Translation gives CASSVAGGGETQYF.

The chain has TRBV9 and TRBJ1-2; tentatively, D is TRBD1 (6 bases). CDR1 SGDLS and CDR2 YYNGEE come from the germline V gene. CDR3 length: 15 residues. The V gene lost 3 bases and the J gene lost 7 bases, with 19 bases spanning the gap. CDR3 loop: CASSAHGGGNRGYTF. The CDR3 bases are TGTGCCAGCAGCGCGCATGGGGGCGGGAATCGTGGCTACACCTTC.

J is TRBJ1-1 and V is TRBV30; D is uncertain. Per the germline V gene, CDR1 is GTSNPN and CDR2 is SVGIG (reference sequence). The CDR3 runs 16 residues. Trimming took off 6 bases at V and 1 base at J, with 21 bases between the two ends. The CDR3 DNA sequence: TGTGCCTGTAGGACCAGTCCTAGCTTCCCGAACACTGAAGCTTTCTTT. The encoded protein is CACRTSPSFPNTEAFF. Variable domain in full (rest from reference TRBV30 and TRBJ1-1): SQTIHQWPATLVQPVGSPLSLECTVEGTSNPNLYWYRQAAGRGLQLLFYSVGIGQISSEVPQNLSASRPQDRQFILSSKKLLLSDSGFYLCACRTSPSFPNTEAFFGQGTRLTVV.

The chain recombines TRBV2 with TRBJ2-1, with 12 nucleotides matching TRBD2. Germline CDR1 reads SNHLY; CDR2 reads FYNNEI. Trimming cost V 7 bases and J 8 bases; bases outside gene matches: 9. The CDR3 sequence is 15 residues long. CDR3 in amino acids: CASIFRLAGDDEQFF. CDR3 nucleotides: TGTGCCAGCATCTTCAGACTAGCGGGAGACGATGAGCAGTTCTTC.

The chain carries TRBV10-2 and TRBJ2-1; D is possibly TRBD1 or TRBD2 (5 bases each). Germline CDR1 and CDR2: WSHSY and SAAADI. CDR3 length: 16 residues. Trimming removed 7 bases from V and 3 bases from J, with 19 bases in between. The CDR3 loop reads CASNPEEGSVYNEQFF. The CDR3 DNA sequence: TGCGCCAGCAATCCAGAAGAGGGGTCGGTCTACAATGAGCAGTTCTTC.

This sequence joins TRBV30 and TRBJ2-5, with D unclear. The germline gives CDR1 GTSNPN, CDR2 SVGIG (reference sequence). The CDR3 extends over 11 amino acids. V was trimmed by 4 bases and J by 6 bases, leaving 9 bases between them. CDR3 loop: CAWNRAKTQYF. The CDR3 coding sequence is TGTGCCTGGAATAGGGCCAAGACCCAGTACTTC.

The chain carries TRBV2 and TRBJ1-2; 8 positions agree with TRBD1. V lost 5 bases to trimming and J lost 5 bases; unmatched junction nucleotides: 7. CDR1 and CDR2 (germline): SNHLY, FYNNEI. The CDR3 covers 14 residues. CDR3 protein: CASSRAGGGYGYTF. CDR3 coding DNA: TGTGCCAGCAGTCGGGCAGGGGGCGGATATGGCTACACCTTC.

Only a few counts were recorded for this clonotype. The chain uses TRBV27 and TRBJ2-6; D remains ambiguous. The CDR3 extends over 16 amino acids. From germline, CDR1 is MNHEY and CDR2 SMNVEV (reference sequence). V was trimmed by 5 bases and J by 0 bases, leaving 11 bases between them. In DNA form, the CDR3 reads TGTGCCAGCAGTCTTGAAGGAATCTCTGGGGCCAACGTCCTGACTTTC. Translated: CASSLEGISGANVLTF.

This clonotype was counted between two and nine times. The chain has TRBV28 and TRBJ2-3; the match to TRBD1 covers 7 bases. The ends lost 8 bases at V and 5 bases at J; junction bases unmatched: 13. In germline, CDR1 is MDHEN, CDR2 SYDVKM. The CDR3 runs to 15 residues. CDR3 residues: CASLGLTGIGDTQYF. CDR3 nucleotides: TGTGCCAGCCTGGGGTTGACAGGGATAGGAGATACGCAGTATTTT. Full variable domain (outside the CDR3, taken from reference TRBV28 and TRBJ2-3): DVKVTQSSRYLVKRTGEKVFLECVQDMDHENMFWYRQDPGLGLRLIYFSYDVKMKEKGDIPEGYSVSREKKERFSLILESASTNQTSMYLCASLGLTGIGDTQYFGPGTRLTVL.

This chain joins TRBV18 and TRBJ1-5; 9 bases are a match to TRBD1. Unmatched junction bases numbered 5, after V lost 0 bases and J lost 2 bases. Germline CDR1 reads KGHSH; CDR2 reads LQKENI. The CDR3 consists of 17 residues. The CDR3 coding sequence is TGTGCCAGCTCACCACCGACAGGGGGAATTGGCAATCAGCCCCAGCATTTT. The encoded protein is CASSPPTGGIGNQPQHF. Variable domain in full (rest from reference TRBV18 and TRBJ1-5): NAGVMQNPRHLVRRRGQEARLRCSPMKGHSHVYWYRQLPEEGLKFMVYLQKENIIDESGMPKERFSAEFPKEGPSILRIQQVVRGDSAAYFCASSPPTGGIGNQPQHFGDGTRLSIL.

For this clonotype: This may be a read error, as it is one base from a much larger clone. The chain is built from TRBV14 and TRBJ1-6; D ambiguous. This CDR3 region has 15 residues. The germline V gene has CDR1 SGHDN and CDR2 FVKESK. Written as DNA, the CDR3 is TGTGCCAGCAGCCAATGGTCAACGAATAATTCACCCCTCCCCTTT. This codes for CASSQWSTNNSPLPF.